This TCR beta chain stems from a study of T and B cells in COVID-19 patients. Blood genomic DNA input for TRB amplification was roughly 230-550 ng. This clonotype was counted a few times. The CDR3 contains 13 residues. The germline V gene encodes CDR1 KGHDR and CDR2 SFDVKD. Unmatched junction bases numbered 7, after V lost 5 bases and J lost 8 bases. TRB rearrangements were amplified by multiplex PCR with BIOMED2 TRB-A/B primers. Each CDR3 protein is one row after TCRdb ran MiXCR on the multiplex PCR reads. This sample has more than 15,000 distinct CDR3 sequences, with around a quarter found just once.

The V call is TRBV24-1, the J call TRBJ1-2, with 7 bases fitting TRBD1. The sequence was obtained from a human donor who had recovered from COVID-19. The sequenced sample consisted of blood. DNA for the CDR3: TGTGCCACCAGTGCCACAGGGGCCGACGGCTACACCTTC. It specifies CATSATGADGYTF.